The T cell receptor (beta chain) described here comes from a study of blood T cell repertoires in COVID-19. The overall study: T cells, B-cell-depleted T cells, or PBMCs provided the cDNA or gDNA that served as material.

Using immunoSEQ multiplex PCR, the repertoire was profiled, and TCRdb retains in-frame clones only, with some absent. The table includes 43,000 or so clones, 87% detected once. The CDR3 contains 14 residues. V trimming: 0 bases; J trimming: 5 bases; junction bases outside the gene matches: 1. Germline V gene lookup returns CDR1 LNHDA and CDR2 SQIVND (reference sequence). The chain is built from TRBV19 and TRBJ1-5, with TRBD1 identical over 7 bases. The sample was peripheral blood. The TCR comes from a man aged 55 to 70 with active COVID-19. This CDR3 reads CASSIEQGYQPQHF. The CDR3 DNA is TGTGCCAGTAGTATAGAACAGGGGTATCAGCCCCAGCATTTT.